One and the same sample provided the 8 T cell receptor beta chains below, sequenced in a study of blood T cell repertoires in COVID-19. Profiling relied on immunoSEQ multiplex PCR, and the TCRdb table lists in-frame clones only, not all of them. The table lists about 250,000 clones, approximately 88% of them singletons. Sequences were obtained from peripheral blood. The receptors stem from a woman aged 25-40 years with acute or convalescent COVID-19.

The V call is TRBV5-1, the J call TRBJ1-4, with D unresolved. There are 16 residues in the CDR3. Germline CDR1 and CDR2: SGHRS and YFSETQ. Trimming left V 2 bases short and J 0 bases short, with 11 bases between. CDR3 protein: CASSFNGVATNEKLFF. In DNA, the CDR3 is TGCGCCAGCAGCTTTAACGGGGTAGCAACTAATGAAAAACTGTTTTTT.

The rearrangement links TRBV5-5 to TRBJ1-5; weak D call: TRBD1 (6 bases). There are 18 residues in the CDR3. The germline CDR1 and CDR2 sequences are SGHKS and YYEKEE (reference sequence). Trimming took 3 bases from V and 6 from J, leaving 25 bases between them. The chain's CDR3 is CASSSHPGGQDLVQPQHF. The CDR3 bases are TGTGCCAGCAGCTCGCACCCGGGGGGACAAGATTTAGTTCAGCCCCAGCATTTT.

Here the CDR3 reads CASSLQPWTGTGTSYEQYF. The CDR3 DNA reads as TGTGCCAGCAGCCTGCAGCCGTGGACCGGGACAGGAACCTCCTACGAGCAGTACTTC. V is TRBV5-8 and J is TRBJ2-7; 8 nucleotides agree with TRBD1. Germline CDR1 is SGHTS and CDR2 is YDEGEE. The CDR3 extends over 19 amino acids. J lost 0 bases, V lost 4 bases, and 18 bases had no gene match.

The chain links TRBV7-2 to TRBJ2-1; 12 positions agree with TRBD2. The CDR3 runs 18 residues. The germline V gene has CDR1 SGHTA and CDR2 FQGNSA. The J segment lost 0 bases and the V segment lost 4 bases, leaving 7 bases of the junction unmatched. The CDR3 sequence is CASSSLGLAGSSYNEQFF. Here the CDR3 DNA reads TGTGCCAGCAGCTCCCTCGGACTAGCGGGGAGCTCCTACAATGAGCAGTTCTTC.

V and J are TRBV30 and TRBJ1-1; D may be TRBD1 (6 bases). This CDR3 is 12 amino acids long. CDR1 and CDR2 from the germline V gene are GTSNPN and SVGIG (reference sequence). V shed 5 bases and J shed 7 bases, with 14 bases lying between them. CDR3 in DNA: TGTGCCTGGTTAACGGGAGGGGGTGAAGCTTTCTTT. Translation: CAWLTGGGEAFF.

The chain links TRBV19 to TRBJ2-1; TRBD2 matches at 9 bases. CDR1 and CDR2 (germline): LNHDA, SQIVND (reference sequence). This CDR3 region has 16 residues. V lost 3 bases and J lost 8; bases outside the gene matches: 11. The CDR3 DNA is TGTGCCAGTAGTATTTTTGGAGCGGGAGGAATCTATGAGCAGTTCTTC. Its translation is CASSIFGAGGIYEQFF.

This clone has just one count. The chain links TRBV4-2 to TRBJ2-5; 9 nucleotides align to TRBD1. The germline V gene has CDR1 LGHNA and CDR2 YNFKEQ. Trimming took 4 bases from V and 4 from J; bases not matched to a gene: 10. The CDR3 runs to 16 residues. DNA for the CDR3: TGTGCCAGCAGCCGAGACCTTACAGGGGGCGGAGAGACCCAGTACTTC. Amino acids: CASSRDLTGGGETQYF.

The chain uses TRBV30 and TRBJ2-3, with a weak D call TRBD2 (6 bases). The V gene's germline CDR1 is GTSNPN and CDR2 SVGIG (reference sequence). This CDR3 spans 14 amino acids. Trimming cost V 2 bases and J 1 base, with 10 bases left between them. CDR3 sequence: CAWSLGGGTDTQYF. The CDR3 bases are TGTGCCTGGAGTTTGGGGGGTGGCACAGATACGCAGTATTTT.